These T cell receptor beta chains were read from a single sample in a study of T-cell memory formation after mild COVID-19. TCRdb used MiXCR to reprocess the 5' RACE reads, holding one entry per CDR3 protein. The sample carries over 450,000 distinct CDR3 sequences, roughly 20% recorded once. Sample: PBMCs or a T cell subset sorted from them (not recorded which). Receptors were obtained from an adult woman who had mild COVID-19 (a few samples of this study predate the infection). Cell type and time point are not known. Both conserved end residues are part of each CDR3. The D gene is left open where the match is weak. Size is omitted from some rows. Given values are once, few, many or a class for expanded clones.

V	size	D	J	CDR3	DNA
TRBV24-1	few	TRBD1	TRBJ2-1	CATSVGQLYNEQFF	TGTGCCACCAGTGTGGGACAGCTCTACAATGAGCAGTTCTTC
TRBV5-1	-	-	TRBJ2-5	CASSKAGDQETQYF	TGCGCCAGCAGCAAAGCAGGGGACCAAGAGACCCAGTACTTC
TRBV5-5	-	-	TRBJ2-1	CASSRDRDIGNHNEQFF	TGTGCCAGCAGCCGGGATAGGGACATCGGAAACCACAATGAGCAGTTCTTC
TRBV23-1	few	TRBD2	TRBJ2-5	CASSRIKGLAGGQETQYF	TGCGCCAGCAGTCGTATAAAGGGACTAGCGGGGGGCCAAGAGACCCAGTACTTC
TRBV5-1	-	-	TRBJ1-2	CASSLTVWDGYTF	TGCGCCAGCAGCTTAACGGTATGGGATGGCTACACCTTC
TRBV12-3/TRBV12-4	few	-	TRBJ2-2	CASSLLRGSTGELFF	TGTGCCAGCAGTTTGCTGAGAGGTAGCACCGGGGAGCTGTTTTTT
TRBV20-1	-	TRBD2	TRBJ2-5	CSARAYRLAGGPMQETQYF	TGCAGTGCTCGAGCCTACAGACTAGCGGGGGGGCCCATGCAAGAGACCCAGTACTTC
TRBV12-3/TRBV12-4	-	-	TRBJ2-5	CASRLSGEETQYF	TGTGCCAGCAGGCTCAGTGGGGAGGAGACCCAGTACTTC
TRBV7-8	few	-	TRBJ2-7	CASRWDGNSYEQYF	TGTGCCAGCAGGTGGGACGGCAACTCCTACGAGCAGTACTTC
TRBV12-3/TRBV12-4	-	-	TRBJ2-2	CASMVGFPYTGELFF	TGTGCCAGCATGGTGGGCTTCCCCTACACCGGGGAGCTGTTTTTT
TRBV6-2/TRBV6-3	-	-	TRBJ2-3	CASSWDGGTDTQYF	TGTGCCAGCAGCTGGGATGGCGGCACAGATACGCAGTATTTT
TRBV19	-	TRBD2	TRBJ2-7	CASSPAGGAHEQYF	TGTGCCAGTAGTCCCGCGGGGGGTGCGCACGAGCAGTACTTC
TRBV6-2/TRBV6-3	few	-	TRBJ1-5	CASSYSPDDGGPQHF	TGTGCCAGCAGTTACTCGCCTGACGACGGTGGGCCCCAGCATTTT
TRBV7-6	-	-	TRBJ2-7	CASRQGLSSYEQYF	TGTGCCAGCCGCCAAGGACTTTCCTCCTACGAGCAGTACTTC
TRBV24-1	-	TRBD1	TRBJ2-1	CATSDGTGVYNEQFF	TGTGCCACCAGTGACGGGACAGGGGTTTACAATGAGCAGTTCTTC
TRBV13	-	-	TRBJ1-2	CASSSTVSGGYTF	TGTGCCAGCAGCTCGACCGTCTCGGGTGGCTACACCTTC
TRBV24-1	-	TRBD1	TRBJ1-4	CATSTGQGGEKLFF	TGTGCCACCAGTACAGGACAGGGAGGAGAAAAACTGTTTTTT
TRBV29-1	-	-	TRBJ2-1	CSVERGNEQFF	TGCAGCGTTGAGCGGGGCAATGAGCAGTTCTTC
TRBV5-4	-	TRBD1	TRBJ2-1	CASSLEGQRHNEQFF	TGTGCCAGCAGCTTGGAGGGACAGAGACACAATGAGCAGTTCTTC
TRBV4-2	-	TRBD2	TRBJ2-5	CASSNRLAGAETQYF	TGTGCCAGCAGCAATCGACTAGCGGGGGCAGAGACCCAGTACTTC
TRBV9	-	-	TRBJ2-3	CASSVALTSPTQYF	TGTGCCAGCAGCGTAGCCCTCACTAGTCCTACGCAGTATTTT
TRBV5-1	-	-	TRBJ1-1	CASSARSLNTEAFF	TGCGCCAGCAGCGCGAGGAGCTTGAACACTGAAGCTTTCTTT
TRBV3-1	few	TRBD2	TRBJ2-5	CASSQDGGLALQETQYF	TGTGCCAGCAGCCAAGATGGTGGACTAGCGTTGCAAGAGACCCAGTACTTC
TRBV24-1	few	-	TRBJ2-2	CATSGQGPSTGELFF	TGTGCCACCAGTGGTCAAGGACCAAGCACCGGGGAGCTGTTTTTT
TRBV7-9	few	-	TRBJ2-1	CASPPGADYNEQFF	TGTGCCAGCCCCCCAGGAGCGGATTACAATGAGCAGTTCTTC
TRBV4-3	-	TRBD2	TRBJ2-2	CASSQDLIFGGSGRLLGYTGELFF	TGCGCCAGCAGCCAAGATTTAATCTTTGGTGGGAGCGGGAGATTGTTGGGGTACACCGGGGAGCTGTTTTTT
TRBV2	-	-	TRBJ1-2	CASSEALSGF	TGTGCCAGCAGTGAGGCCCTCTCCGGCTTC
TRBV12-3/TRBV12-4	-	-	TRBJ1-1	CASRAWEVTEAFF	TGTGCCAGCAGGGCATGGGAGGTAACTGAAGCTTTCTTT
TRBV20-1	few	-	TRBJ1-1	CSARPDSRNTEAFF	TGCAGTGCTAGACCAGACAGCCGGAACACTGAAGCTTTCTTT
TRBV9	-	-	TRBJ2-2	CASSVAISGELFF	TGTGCCAGCAGCGTAGCTATCTCCGGGGAGCTGTTTTTT
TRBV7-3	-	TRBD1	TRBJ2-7	CASSFDRGLSYEQYF	TGTGCCAGCAGCTTCGACAGGGGGCTATCCTACGAGCAGTACTTC
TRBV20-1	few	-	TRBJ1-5	CSVGPRRNQPQHF	TGCAGTGTGGGCCCCCGGAGGAATCAGCCCCAGCATTTT
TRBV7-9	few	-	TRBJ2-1	CASADQGREQFF	TGTGCCAGCGCAGATCAGGGCAGGGAGCAGTTCTTC
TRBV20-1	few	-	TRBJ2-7	CSARGRRGNEFYEQYF	TGCAGTGCTAGAGGAAGGAGAGGGAACGAATTCTACGAGCAGTACTTC
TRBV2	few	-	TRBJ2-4	CASSAQGNIQYF	TGTGCCAGCAGCGCGCAGGGAAACATTCAGTACTTC
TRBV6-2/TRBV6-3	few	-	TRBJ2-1	CASSYGVVEQFF	TGTGCCAGCAGTTATGGGGTTGTTGAGCAGTTCTTC
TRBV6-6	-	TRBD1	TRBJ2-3	CASSYGTGGRTDTQYF	TGTGCCAGCAGTTACGGCACAGGGGGCAGGACAGATACGCAGTATTTT
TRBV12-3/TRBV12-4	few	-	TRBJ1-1	CASSLGGSPMNTEAFF	TGTGCCAGCAGTTTAGGGGGGTCTCCAATGAACACTGAAGCTTTCTTT
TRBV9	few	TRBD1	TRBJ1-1	CASSATFQGTGDFRSPEAFF	TGTGCCAGCAGCGCAACATTTCAAGGGACAGGGGATTTCAGGTCTCCTGAAGCTTTCTTT
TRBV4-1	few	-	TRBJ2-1	CASSQPGRLDNEQFF	TGCGCCAGCAGCCAACCGGGACGGCTCGACAATGAGCAGTTCTTC
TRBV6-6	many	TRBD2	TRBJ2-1	CASSYSPWREGQNEQFF	TGTGCCAGCAGTTACTCTCCCTGGCGGGAGGGCCAAAATGAGCAGTTCTTC
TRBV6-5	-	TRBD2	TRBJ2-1	CASSYSAPPGLADNEQFF	TGTGCCAGCAGTTACTCAGCCCCTCCGGGACTAGCGGACAATGAGCAGTTCTTC
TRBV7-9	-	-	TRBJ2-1	CASSSDMNYNEQFF	TGTGCCAGCAGCTCTGACATGAACTACAATGAGCAGTTCTTC
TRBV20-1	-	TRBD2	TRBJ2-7	CSARRSLEGLAGGNTYEQYF	TGCAGTGCTAGGCGCTCCCTGGAGGGACTAGCGGGAGGCAACACCTACGAGCAGTACTTC
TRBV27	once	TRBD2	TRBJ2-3	CASSTGLAKYF	TGTGCCAGCTCGACGGGACTAGCGAAGTATTTT
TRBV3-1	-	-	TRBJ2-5	CASTRTKETQYF	TGTGCCAGCACTAGGACCAAAGAGACCCAGTACTTC